Listed below are T cell receptor beta chains from one sample, sequenced in a study of blood T cells in healthy people across ages. Via MiXCR, TCRdb re-called the 5' RACE reads, giving one row per CDR3 protein. The sample includes a few hundred thousand distinct CDR3 sequences, 27% seen only once; the top ten take approximately 17%. Sequenced: blood. The receptors originated from a woman in her seventies in good health. Each CDR3 is given with its conserved first and last residue. The order of the fields is CDR3 length, D gene, clone size, V gene, J gene, CDR3 DNA, CDR3 protein. The D gene is left open where the match is weak. Clone size is stated in some rows and not others, as once, few, many or a class when expanded.

CDR3 length: 12
D gene: NA
clone size: few
V gene: TRBV10-3
J gene: TRBJ1-1
CDR3 DNA: TGTGCCATCAGTGGAGGGCTCACTGAAGCTTTCTTT
CDR3 protein: CAISGGLTEAFF

CDR3 length: 15
D gene: TRBD2
clone size: few
V gene: TRBV5-1
J gene: TRBJ2-1
CDR3 DNA: TGCGCCAGCAGCTTCTCCGGGGGGGCAGACAATGAGCAGTTCTTC
CDR3 protein: CASSFSGGADNEQFF

CDR3 length: 12
D gene: NA
clone size: NA
V gene: TRBV6-2/TRBV6-3
J gene: TRBJ2-5
CDR3 DNA: TGTGCCAGCTGCGGTAGTACCGAGACCCAGTACTTC
CDR3 protein: CASCGSTETQYF

CDR3 length: 18
D gene: TRBD1
clone size: few
V gene: TRBV5-1
J gene: TRBJ2-6
CDR3 DNA: TGCGCCAGCAGTTCGGGACAGGGGGCATTAACTGGGGCCAACGTCCTGACTTTC
CDR3 protein: CASSSGQGALTGANVLTF

CDR3 length: 15
D gene: NA
clone size: NA
V gene: TRBV4-2
J gene: TRBJ2-3
CDR3 DNA: TGTGCCAGCAGCCAAGACCCTACTAGCACAGATACGCAGTATTTT
CDR3 protein: CASSQDPTSTDTQYF

CDR3 length: 14
D gene: NA
clone size: NA
V gene: TRBV4-3
J gene: TRBJ2-7
CDR3 DNA: TGCGCCAGCAGCCAATCTTTTCGGGAAGGCGAGCAGTACTTC
CDR3 protein: CASSQSFREGEQYF

CDR3 length: 14
D gene: NA
clone size: NA
V gene: TRBV3-1
J gene: TRBJ2-7
CDR3 DNA: TGTGCCAGCAGCCGAGGGATCCCAAAGGGGGACCAGTACTTC
CDR3 protein: CASSRGIPKGDQYF

CDR3 length: 15
D gene: NA
clone size: NA
V gene: TRBV7-2
J gene: TRBJ1-1
CDR3 DNA: TGTGCCAGCAGCTTGGGTACGGGAAGGTTCACTGAAGCTTTCTTT
CDR3 protein: CASSLGTGRFTEAFF

CDR3 length: 15
D gene: NA
clone size: NA
V gene: TRBV4-1
J gene: TRBJ1-1
CDR3 DNA: TGCGCCAGTAGCCAAGCATACAGGGATGGGACTGAAGCTTTCTTT
CDR3 protein: CASSQAYRDGTEAFF

CDR3 length: 14
D gene: NA
clone size: NA
V gene: TRBV27
J gene: TRBJ1-1
CDR3 DNA: TGTGCCAGCAGCTACAGGGTAGAGAACACTGAAGCTTTCTTT
CDR3 protein: CASSYRVENTEAFF

CDR3 length: 12
D gene: TRBD1
clone size: NA
V gene: TRBV20-1
J gene: TRBJ2-1
CDR3 DNA: TGCGGCATCTACAGGGGAAAAGGTGAGCAGTTCTTC
CDR3 protein: CGIYRGKGEQFF

CDR3 length: 15
D gene: NA
clone size: NA
V gene: TRBV6-2/TRBV6-3
J gene: TRBJ2-5
CDR3 DNA: TGTGCCAGCAGTTACCCCGGCCGGACGGAAGAGACCCAGTACTTC
CDR3 protein: CASSYPGRTEETQYF

CDR3 length: 15
D gene: NA
clone size: NA
V gene: TRBV4-3
J gene: TRBJ2-2
CDR3 DNA: TGCGCCAGCAGCCAAGAGGGCCAGGGTAGCGGGGAGCTGTTTTTT
CDR3 protein: CASSQEGQGSGELFF

CDR3 length: 12
D gene: NA
clone size: NA
V gene: TRBV29-1
J gene: TRBJ2-7
CDR3 DNA: TGCAGCGCCCGGGACAAGACCTACGAGCAGTACTTC
CDR3 protein: CSARDKTYEQYF

CDR3 length: 14
D gene: TRBD2
clone size: few
V gene: TRBV20-1
J gene: TRBJ2-1
CDR3 DNA: TGCAGTGCCCCCAGCGGGGTAGACTACAATGAGCAGTTCTTC
CDR3 protein: CSAPSGVDYNEQFF

CDR3 length: 12
D gene: NA
clone size: NA
V gene: TRBV12-3/TRBV12-4
J gene: TRBJ1-2
CDR3 DNA: TGTGCCAGCAGTTTAATCAGGGGAGGCTACACCTTC
CDR3 protein: CASSLIRGGYTF

CDR3 length: 14
D gene: NA
clone size: once
V gene: TRBV6-2/TRBV6-3
J gene: TRBJ1-1
CDR3 DNA: TGTGCCAGCAGTTGGACAGCCTTCAACACTGAAGCTTTCTTT
CDR3 protein: CASSWTAFNTEAFF

CDR3 length: 11
D gene: TRBD1
clone size: few
V gene: TRBV20-1
J gene: TRBJ1-3
CDR3 DNA: TGCAGTGCTAGGGGACAGAACACCATATATTTT
CDR3 protein: CSARGQNTIYF

CDR3 length: 14
D gene: NA
clone size: NA
V gene: TRBV4-3
J gene: TRBJ2-7
CDR3 DNA: TGCGCCAGCAGCCAAGGTCAGCACTTCGACGAGCAGTACTTC
CDR3 protein: CASSQGQHFDEQYF

CDR3 length: 13
D gene: TRBD1
clone size: NA
V gene: TRBV20-1
J gene: TRBJ1-1
CDR3 DNA: TGCAGTGCTAGACGACAGGGTAGCACTGAAGCTTTCTTT
CDR3 protein: CSARRQGSTEAFF

CDR3 length: 12
D gene: TRBD1
clone size: few
V gene: TRBV6-5
J gene: TRBJ1-1
CDR3 DNA: TGTGCCAGCAGCAGTGACAGGGTAGAAGCTTTCTTT
CDR3 protein: CASSSDRVEAFF

CDR3 length: 12
D gene: NA
clone size: NA
V gene: TRBV7-2
J gene: TRBJ2-5
CDR3 DNA: TGTGCCAGCAGCTTAGTCTTGGACCAGCAGTACTTC
CDR3 protein: CASSLVLDQQYF

CDR3 length: 17
D gene: TRBD1
clone size: NA
V gene: TRBV7-6
J gene: TRBJ2-7
CDR3 DNA: TGTGCCAGCAGCGCGGGTAGGGGGCTATTAAAGTTTCCCGAGCAGTACTTC
CDR3 protein: CASSAGRGLLKFPEQYF

CDR3 length: 11
D gene: NA
clone size: NA
V gene: TRBV28
J gene: TRBJ1-2
CDR3 DNA: TGTGCCAGCAAACACGGGGGGGGCTACACCTTC
CDR3 protein: CASKHGGGYTF

CDR3 length: 13
D gene: NA
clone size: few
V gene: TRBV5-1
J gene: TRBJ2-1
CDR3 DNA: TGCGCCAGCAGCTTGGGACTTCTGATTGGCCAGTTCTTC
CDR3 protein: CASSLGLLIGQFF

CDR3 length: 14
D gene: NA
clone size: NA
V gene: TRBV29-1
J gene: TRBJ2-3
CDR3 DNA: TGCAGCGTTGCAGGGAGGGGGAGCACAGATACGCAGTATTTT
CDR3 protein: CSVAGRGSTDTQYF

CDR3 length: 14
D gene: NA
clone size: NA
V gene: TRBV20-1
J gene: TRBJ1-1
CDR3 DNA: TGCAGTGCCTTCTCGGGGGCGGGGGGCACTGAAGCTTTCTTT
CDR3 protein: CSAFSGAGGTEAFF

CDR3 length: 14
D gene: TRBD2
clone size: NA
V gene: TRBV4-2
J gene: TRBJ2-3
CDR3 DNA: TGTGCCAGCAGACCGGGACTAAACACAGATACGCAGTATTTT
CDR3 protein: CASRPGLNTDTQYF

CDR3 length: 11
D gene: NA
clone size: many
V gene: TRBV20-1
J gene: TRBJ1-2
CDR3 DNA: TGCAGTGCTAGTAAGGTCAGCGGCTACACCTTC
CDR3 protein: CSASKVSGYTF